These 18 T cell receptor beta chains came from one sample sequenced in a study of T cell responses to AZD1222 COVID-19 vaccine. Here immunoSEQ multiplex PCR was the method, and the copy in TCRdb shows in-frame clones only, minus some. The sample has more than 80,000 clones, 85% to 90% seen once. The sample here was peripheral blood, taken 28 days after the second AZD1222 dose. These receptors came from an adult who received the AZD1222 COVID-19 vaccine.

The J gene is TRBJ1-1, the V gene TRBV6-5; D call uncertain. The germline V gene has CDR1 MNHEY and CDR2 SVGAGI. Trimming removed 0 bases at V and 10 bases at J, with 15 bases between. This CDR3 region has 14 residues. CDR3 coding DNA: TGTGCCAGCAGTTACTCCCCGGACGGGGTCAGAGCTTTCTTT. Translating it yields CASSYSPDGVRAFF.

The chain links TRBV19 to TRBJ2-5; perhaps TRBD2 as D (7 bases). The V and J ends lost 6 bases and 2 bases respectively, with 19 bases between them. CDR1 is LNHDA, CDR2 SQIVND, per germline (reference sequence). The length of the CDR3 is 16 residues. The CDR3: CASRPTQEGGQETQYF. DNA for the CDR3: TGTGCCAGTAGACCCACCCAAGAGGGGGGGCAAGAGACCCAGTACTTC.

The chain links TRBV19 to TRBJ2-5, with D possibly TRBD1 on 5 matching bases. Trimming stripped 4 bases from V and 2 bases from J, with 5 bases between. Germline CDR1 and CDR2: LNHDA and SQIVND (reference sequence). The CDR3 is 12 amino acids. CDR3 protein: CASSKGQETQYF. The CDR3 DNA reads as TGTGCCAGTAGTAAGGGGCAAGAGACCCAGTACTTC. The full variable domain, in which reference TRBV19 and TRBJ2-5 provide the parts outside the CDR3, is DGGITQSPKYLFRKEGQNVTLSCEQNLNHDAMYWYRQDPGQGLRLIYYSQIVNDFQKGDIAEGYSVSREKKESFPLTVTSAQKNPTAFYLCASSKGQETQYFGPGTRLLVL.

The V call is TRBV6-4, the J call TRBJ2-3; 10 bases are shared with TRBD2. The germline gives CDR1 MRHNA, CDR2 SNTAGT. The CDR3 consists of 15 residues. J lost 2 bases, V lost 3 bases, and 2 bases had no gene match. Here the CDR3 reads CASSEGTSDTDTQYF. DNA of the CDR3: TGTGCCAGCAGTGAGGGGACTAGCGACACAGATACGCAGTATTTT.

The gene calls are TRBV29-1 and TRBJ1-2, with D unclear. V was clipped by 4 bases and J by 5 bases, with 11 bases between them. From germline, CDR1 is SQVTM and CDR2 ANQGSEA. This CDR3 region has 12 residues. The CDR3 DNA sequence: TGCAGCGTTGGATCAGAGAGTTATGGCTACACCTTC. Translated: CSVGSESYGYTF.

The V and J genes are TRBV5-4 and TRBJ1-1; D remains unclear. From germline, CDR1 is SGHNT and CDR2 YYREEE (reference sequence). Trimming took off 0 bases at V and 0 bases at J, with 6 bases between the two ends. The CDR3 spans 14 residues. The chain's CDR3 is CASSLAGMNTEAFF. The DNA for the CDR3 is TGTGCCAGCAGCTTGGCCGGGATGAACACTGAAGCTTTCTTT.

This clone was recorded only once. This chain uses TRBV3-1 (or the pseudogene TRBV3-2) with TRBJ2-7; 7 nucleotides line up with TRBD1. In germline, CDR1 is LGHDT, CDR2 YNNKEL (reference sequence). This CDR3 has 14 residues. V shed 0 bases and J 6 bases; nucleotides not matched to a gene: 5. In DNA, the CDR3 is TGTGCCAGCAGCCAAGATACAGGGGCACGCGAGCAGTACTTC. Translating gives CASSQDTGAREQYF.

The chain employs TRBV2 and TRBJ1-2, with D possibly TRBD1 on 6 matching bases. Looked up from germline, CDR1 is SNHLY and CDR2 is FYNNEI. This CDR3 has 13 amino acids. Trimming cost V 6 bases and J 8 bases, with 16 bases left between them. The CDR3 DNA is TGTGCCAGCAGATTGACAGGCCCTCGGGGCTACACCTTC. Protein product: CASRLTGPRGYTF.

The V call is TRBV6-2 or TRBV6-3, the J call TRBJ1-2; D is unclear. The germline V gene encodes CDR1 MNHEY and CDR2 SVGEGT. The V and J ends lost 4 bases and 4 bases respectively, with 4 bases between them. The CDR3 length is 11 residues. The CDR3, as DNA: TGTGCCAGCAGTTGGTCCTATGGCTACACCTTC. Protein sequence: CASSWSYGYTF.

At least ten counts were recorded for this clone. The chain has TRBV2 and TRBJ2-7, with 10 bases identical to TRBD1. The CDR3 runs 14 residues. Germline lookup yields CDR1 SNHLY and CDR2 FYNNEI. The V segment lost 4 bases and the J segment 2 bases; nucleotides outside the gene matches: 2. This CDR3 reads CASSGGTGAYEQYF. The CDR3 DNA reads as TGTGCCAGCAGTGGAGGGACAGGGGCCTACGAGCAGTACTTC.

This clone was found once. The chain couples TRBV4-3 to TRBJ2-1; 12 bases fit TRBD2. The germline CDR1 and CDR2 sequences are LGHNA and YSLEER. V was clipped by 4 bases and J by 7 bases; unmatched bases: 5. The CDR3 runs to 15 residues. CDR3 bases: TGCGCCAGCAGCCCGTGGACTAGCGGGGCGAATGAGCAGTTCTTC. Its translation: CASSPWTSGANEQFF.

The V gene is TRBV18, the J gene TRBJ2-7; 9 bases agree with TRBD1. The CDR3 covers 14 residues. V was pared by 2 bases and J by 5 bases, with 4 bases of the junction left unmatched. Per the germline V gene, CDR1 is KGHSH and CDR2 is LQKENI. This CDR3 reads CASSPGTGPHEQYF. For the CDR3, the DNA is TGTGCCAGCTCACCAGGGACAGGGCCCCACGAGCAGTACTTC.

Only one count was recorded for this clone. This chain links TRBV27 with TRBJ1-2, with 7 positions matching TRBD1. The CDR3 spans 15 residues. Germline V gene sequence: CDR1 MNHEY, CDR2 SMNVEV (reference sequence). The V gene end was trimmed by 5 bases and the J gene end by 5 bases; junction bases not matched to a gene: 11. The CDR3, as DNA: TGTGCCAGCAGTCTCCGGACAGGACCTTATTATGGCTACACCTTC. This translates into CASSLRTGPYYGYTF.

The chain recombines TRBV6-1 with TRBJ2-7; TRBD1 matches 9 bases. CDR3 length: 17 residues. With V trimmed by 2 bases and J by 9 bases, 17 bases remained unmatched. Per the germline V gene, CDR1 is MNHNS and CDR2 is SASEGT. CDR3 loop: CASSEFIGQGFEFWQYF. In nucleotides, the CDR3 is TGTGCCAGCAGTGAATTTATCGGACAGGGGTTTGAGTTTTGGCAGTACTTC.

This chain uses TRBV2 with TRBJ2-3; TRBD2 matches at 9 bases. Germline V gene lookup returns CDR1 SNHLY and CDR2 FYNNEI. The CDR3 runs 18 residues. Trimming took 2 bases from V and 3 from J; bases not matched to a gene: 12. The CDR3 is CASSERRRGRALTDTQYF. Here the CDR3 DNA reads TGTGCCAGCAGTGAAAGGAGACGCGGGAGGGCCTTGACAGATACGCAGTATTTT.

The J gene is TRBJ2-1, the V gene TRBV18; TRBD2 agrees at 8 bases. CDR1 KGHSH and CDR2 LQKENI come from the germline V gene. The CDR3 runs to 18 residues. The junction had 11 bases not matched to a gene; V was cut back by 2 bases and J by 2 bases. CDR3 sequence reads: CASSPRPHSGTTYNEQFF. For the CDR3, the DNA is TGTGCCAGCTCACCAAGACCACATAGCGGGACGACCTACAATGAGCAGTTCTTC. The variable domain in full, with the rest retrieved from reference TRBV18 and TRBJ2-1, is NAGVMQNPRHLVRRRGQEARLRCSPMKGHSHVYWYRQLPEEGLKFMVYLQKENIIDESGMPKERFSAEFPKEGPSILRIQQVVRGDSAAYFCASSPRPHSGTTYNEQFFGPGTRLTVL.

J is TRBJ2-7 and V is TRBV23-1, with D possibly being TRBD2 (6 bases). TRBV23-1 is given ORF status, its function remaining uncertain. The CDR3 is 18 amino acids. Trimming stripped 4 bases from V and 3 bases from J, with 25 bases between. The chain's CDR3 is CASSPTPPGGRTFYEQYF. The DNA for the CDR3 is TGCGCCAGCAGTCCCACGCCCCCCGGGGGACGGACTTTCTACGAGCAGTACTTC.

The sample holds a few counts of this clone. This chain links TRBV9 with TRBJ2-1; 8 bases match TRBD2. CDR1 and CDR2 (germline): SGDLS, YYNGEE. This CDR3 contains 15 residues. J was trimmed by 8 bases and V by 4 bases; bases with no gene match: 11. The CDR3 region is CASSLLPGGSDEQFF. CDR3 nucleotide sequence: TGTGCCAGCAGCCTTCTACCGGGAGGGTCGGATGAGCAGTTCTTC. Full variable domain (missing parts from reference TRBV9 and TRBJ2-1): DSGVTQTPKHLITATGQRVTLRCSPRSGDLSVYWYQQSLDQGLQFLIQYYNGEERAKGNILERFSAQQFPDLHSELNLSSLELGDSALYFCASSLLPGGSDEQFFGPGTRLTVL.